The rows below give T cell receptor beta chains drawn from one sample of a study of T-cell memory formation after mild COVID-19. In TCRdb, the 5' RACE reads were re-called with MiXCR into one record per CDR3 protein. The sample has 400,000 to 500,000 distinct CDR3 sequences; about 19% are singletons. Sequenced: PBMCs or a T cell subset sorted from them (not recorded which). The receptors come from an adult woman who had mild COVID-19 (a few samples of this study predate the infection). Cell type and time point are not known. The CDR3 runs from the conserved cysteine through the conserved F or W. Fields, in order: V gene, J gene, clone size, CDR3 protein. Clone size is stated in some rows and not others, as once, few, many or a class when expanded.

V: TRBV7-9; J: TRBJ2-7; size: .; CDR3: CASRLRAGPYEQYF
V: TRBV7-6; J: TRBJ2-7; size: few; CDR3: CASSSRDGSYEQYF
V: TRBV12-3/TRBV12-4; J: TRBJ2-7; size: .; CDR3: CASRFGTSGSYEQYF
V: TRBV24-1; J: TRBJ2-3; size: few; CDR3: CATSDGSTDTQYF
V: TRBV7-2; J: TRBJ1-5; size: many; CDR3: CASSLVGRGLNQPQHF
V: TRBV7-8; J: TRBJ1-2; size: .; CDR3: CASSLFAGWAVYGYTF
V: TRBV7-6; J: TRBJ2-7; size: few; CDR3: CASSLEAVYEQYF
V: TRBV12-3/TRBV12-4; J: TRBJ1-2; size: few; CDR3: CASSLRGGEWHYGYTF
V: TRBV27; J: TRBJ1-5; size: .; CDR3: CAGSYGGQCNQPQHF
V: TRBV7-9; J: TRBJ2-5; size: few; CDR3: CASSPGWDYPQETQYF
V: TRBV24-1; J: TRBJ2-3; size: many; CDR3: CATSEPGTGGTDTQYF
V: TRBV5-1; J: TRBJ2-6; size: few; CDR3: CASSKDGHSGANVLTF
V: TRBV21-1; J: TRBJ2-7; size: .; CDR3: CASSRGQGSYEQYF
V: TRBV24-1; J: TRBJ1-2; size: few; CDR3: CATSDPGVGYGYTF
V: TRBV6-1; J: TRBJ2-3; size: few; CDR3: CASSTFGLASDTQYF
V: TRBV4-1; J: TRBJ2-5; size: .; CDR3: CASSQVRGDQETQYF
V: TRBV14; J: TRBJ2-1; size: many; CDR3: CASSQTSGRVYNEQFF
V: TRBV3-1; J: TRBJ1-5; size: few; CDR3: CASSQGARGNQPQHF
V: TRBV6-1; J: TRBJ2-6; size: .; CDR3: CASSPSRQGAGANVLTF
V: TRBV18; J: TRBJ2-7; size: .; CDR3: CASSPGTAISYEQYF
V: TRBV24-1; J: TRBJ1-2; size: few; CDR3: CATSDLSSGGYTF
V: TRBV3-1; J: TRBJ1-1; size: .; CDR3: CASSGGGSLNTEAFF
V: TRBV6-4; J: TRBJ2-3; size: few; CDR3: CASSDSGLALDTQYF
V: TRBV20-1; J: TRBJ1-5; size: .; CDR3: CSARSPRAGNQPQHF
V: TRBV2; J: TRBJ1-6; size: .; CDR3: CASSEAQGTNSPLHF
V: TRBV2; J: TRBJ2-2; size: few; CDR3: CASRPGLAGSGELFF
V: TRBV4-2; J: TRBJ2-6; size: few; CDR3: CASSQAGSGGPSGANVLTF
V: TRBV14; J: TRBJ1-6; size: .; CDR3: CASSQEVVGSPLHF
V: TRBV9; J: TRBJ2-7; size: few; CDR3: CASGLSGTFYEQYF
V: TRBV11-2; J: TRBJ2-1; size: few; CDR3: CASSLGVGYNEQFF
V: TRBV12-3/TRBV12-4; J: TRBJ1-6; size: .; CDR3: CASRRKTGGNSPLHF
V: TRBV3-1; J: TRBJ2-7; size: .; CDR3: CASSQVWDIGEQYF
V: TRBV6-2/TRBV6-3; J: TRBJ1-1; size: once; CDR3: CASSSTGDRKSSEAFF
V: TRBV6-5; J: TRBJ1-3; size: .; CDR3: CASRLSTGDGNTIYF
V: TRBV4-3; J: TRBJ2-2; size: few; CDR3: CASSHGGAGELFF
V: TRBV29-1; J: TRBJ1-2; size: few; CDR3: CSVDMGTGATNYGYTF
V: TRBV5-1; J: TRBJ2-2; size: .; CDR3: CASSPLLGQVGSNTGELFF